This T cell receptor beta chain was recorded in a study of cytomegalovirus exposure and HLA in healthy donors. The CDR3 is 15 residues long. The germline V gene encodes CDR1 SGHNT and CDR2 YENEEA. With V trimmed by 2 bases and J by 3 bases, 4 bases remained unmatched. Primers included in the PCR were 60 Vbeta and 13 Jbeta primers. Libraries were prepared by immunoSEQ multiplex PCR; TCRdb keeps only in-frame clonotypes and omits some of them. Of 150,000 to 200,000 clones in the sample, approximately 71% are singletons; the top ten hold 5.4%. This TCR came from a woman younger than 30 in good health and CMV-seropositive. V usage is TRBV11-3 and J usage is TRBJ2-7; 10 nucleotides line up with TRBD1. Input material: PBMCs. The CDR3 DNA reads TGTGCCAGCAGCTTATACGGACAGGGGGACTACGAGCAGTACTTC. Its translation is CASSLYGQGDYEQYF.